These 25 T cell receptor beta chains originate from one sample sequenced in a study of regulatory T cells in long-lasting Graves disease. Assembly of TCR beta libraries relied on iRepertoire HTBI primers together with Arm-PCR of CDR3 regions. TCRdb re-derived calls from the multiplex PCR reads in MiXCR, one entry per CDR3 protein. This sample yields around 510,000 distinct CDR3 sequences, of which roughly 20% are seen a single time; 6.5% to 10% belongs to the top ten. Time point noted: persistent/refractory GD, antithyroid drugs over 5 years with positive TRAb. Extracted RNA from PBMCs served as the source of the TCR library. The sample here was peripheral blood mononuclear cells (PBMCs), taken when the disease was refractory, from a patient treated with antithyroid drugs. The receptors shown here come from a female donor with Graves disease.

CDR3 nucleotide sequence: TGCGCCAGCAGCACGGACAGAGACAATGAGCAGTTCTTC. It codes for CASSTDRDNEQFF. This rearrangement joins TRBV5-1 to TRBJ2-1; D is possibly TRBD1 (6 bases). Germline values: CDR1 SGHRS, CDR2 YFSETQ. V was shortened by 4 bases and J by 5 bases, with 10 bases between the two germline ends. The CDR3 length is 13 residues.

This clonotype was counted many times. CDR3: CASSNEREKREQYF. The CDR3 coding sequence is TGTGCCAGCAGCAACGAGCGGGAGAAGCGCGAGCAGTACTTC. The rearrangement uses TRBV2 and TRBJ2-7; 8 bases fit TRBD2. Trimming took 6 bases from V and 6 from J; bases not matched to a gene: 10. This CDR3 has 14 residues. Germline V gives CDR1 SNHLY, CDR2 FYNNEI.

The chain recombines TRBV30 with TRBJ2-5; 9 bases agree with TRBD2. V lost 3 bases and J lost 5; bases outside the gene matches: 10. CDR1 and CDR2 from the germline V gene are GTSNPN and SVGIG (reference sequence). This CDR3 has 15 residues. The DNA of the CDR3 is TGTGCCTGGAGCGTAATAGCGGGAGTGGCGGAGACCCAGTACTTC. Its translation: CAWSVIAGVAETQYF.

This clonotype was observed many times. The rearrangement links TRBV7-8 to TRBJ2-7; either TRBD1 or TRBD2 may supply D (5 bases each). The CDR3 is made up of 12 amino acids. Trimming stripped 5 bases from V and 6 bases from J, with 11 bases between. Germline V gene data show CDR1 as SGHVS and CDR2 as FQNEAQ. CDR3 nucleotides: TGTGCCAGCAGCGGGACGAGCGTCGAGCAGTACTTC. Protein: CASSGTSVEQYF.

This clonotype was counted a few times. The chain carries TRBV20-1 and TRBJ1-5; maybe TRBD1 (6 bases). Trimming removed 4 bases from V and 6 bases from J, with 19 bases in between. The germline V gene has CDR1 DFQATT and CDR2 SNEGSKA (reference sequence). This CDR3 region has 15 residues. In nucleotides, the CDR3 is TGCAGTGCTAAGAAGGATACAGGGCCCAGTCAGCCCCAGCATTTT. As protein: CSAKKDTGPSQPQHF.

V and J are TRBV28 and TRBJ2-7; TRBD1 aligns across 9 bases. The CDR3 consists of 15 residues. The junction had 8 bases not matched to a gene; V was cut back by 6 bases and J by 2 bases. The germline V gene has CDR1 MDHEN and CDR2 SYDVKM. DNA for the CDR3: TGTGCCAGCAGAGGGACCGGGACAGGGACCTACGAGCAGTACTTC. This gives the protein CASRGTGTGTYEQYF. Using reference TRBV28 and TRBJ2-7 for the parts outside the CDR3, the full variable domain is DVKVTQSSRYLVKRTGEKVFLECVQDMDHENMFWYRQDPGLGLRLIYFSYDVKMKEKGDIPEGYSVSREKKERFSLILESASTNQTSMYLCASRGTGTGTYEQYFGPGTRLTVT.

The chain couples TRBV12-3 or TRBV12-4 to TRBJ1-1; D uncertain. The CDR3 has 8 residues. Deletions cut 8 bases from V and 9 bases from J, with 4 bases between. DNA of the CDR3: TGTGCCAGCCCACAAGCTTTCTTT. It is translated as CASPQAFF.

This clonotype was picked up many times. The V gene is TRBV12-3 or TRBV12-4, the J gene TRBJ2-5; D is perhaps TRBD1 (6 bases). The CDR3 totals 15 residues. The ends were cut back, 1 base at V and 4 bases at J, with 13 bases in the middle. CDR3 residues: CASSLDRESRETQYF. As DNA, the CDR3 is TGTGCCAGCAGTTTAGACAGGGAGTCGAGAGAGACCCAGTACTTC.

This clonotype was observed many times. The rearrangement joins TRBV6-1 to TRBJ1-6; D may be TRBD1 (6 bases). Germline V gives CDR1 MNHNS, CDR2 SASEGT. V shed 2 bases and J shed 7 bases, with 9 bases lying between them. CDR3 length: 14 residues. The CDR3 DNA sequence: TGTGCCAGCAGTGAAACAGGGTCAAATTCACCCCTCCACTTT. It is translated as CASSETGSNSPLHF.

This clonotype was picked up many times. V is TRBV29-1 and J is TRBJ1-4; a possible D gene is TRBD1 (5 bases). V was cut by 7 bases and J by 11 bases, with 17 bases left in between. Germline-derived CDR1 and CDR2 are SQVTM and ANQGSEA. CDR3 length equals 12 residues. This chain's CDR3 is CSGGPSSAKLFF. CDR3 coding DNA: TGCAGCGGGGGACCCTCCAGTGCGAAACTGTTTTTT.

The CDR3 nucleotides read TGTGCCTGGATTACTAGCGGGAATCCCTACGAGCAGTACTTC. It encodes CAWITSGNPYEQYF. The chain uses TRBV30 and TRBJ2-7; 10 bases match TRBD2. Germline V gene lookup returns CDR1 GTSNPN and CDR2 SVGIG (reference sequence). V was pared by 4 bases and J by 2 bases, with 5 bases of the junction left unmatched. The CDR3 has 14 amino acids.

This clonotype was seen many times. The CDR3 loop is CASSALGVGQPQHF. The CDR3 nucleotides are TGTGCCAGCAGCGCATTGGGGGTAGGTCAGCCCCAGCATTTT. This rearrangement joins TRBV9 to TRBJ1-5, with D possibly matching TRBD1 (5 bases). The CDR3 spans 14 residues. CDR1 and CDR2 from the germline V gene are SGDLS and YYNGEE. Trimming left V 3 bases short and J 6 bases short, with 13 bases between. The full variable domain, in which reference TRBV9 and TRBJ1-5 provide the parts outside the CDR3, is DSGVTQTPKHLITATGQRVTLRCSPRSGDLSVYWYQQSLDQGLQFLIQYYNGEERAKGNILERFSAQQFPDLHSELNLSSLELGDSALYFCASSALGVGQPQHFGDGTRLSIL.

This clonotype was seen only a few times. J is TRBJ2-3 and V is TRBV5-6; a weak D match, TRBD2 (5 bases). This CDR3 is built from 15 residues. From germline, CDR1 is SGHDT and CDR2 YYEEEE. V was shortened by 4 bases and J by 2 bases, with 14 bases between the two germline ends. The CDR3 reads CASSVGLFATDTQYF. The CDR3 DNA follows: TGTGCCAGCAGCGTCGGACTTTTCGCCACAGATACGCAGTATTTT.

J is TRBJ1-2 and V is TRBV5-4; D is uncertain. Germline V CDR1 and CDR2: SGHNT, YYREEE (reference sequence). The CDR3 length is 11 residues. Trimming left V 4 bases short and J 13 bases short, with 14 bases between. As DNA, the CDR3 is TGTGCCAGCAGCGAAAAGGGTCCTCCCACCTTC. It encodes CASSEKGPPTF.

This clonotype was picked up many times. The chain combines TRBV28 with TRBJ2-7; D not resolved. V lost 7 bases, J lost 4 bases, and 17 bases lay in between. This CDR3 is 14 amino acids long. CDR1 is MDHEN, CDR2 SYDVKM, per germline. The CDR3 bases are TGTGCCAGCACCCCCAGAGTTGACTTGTACGAGCAGTACTTC. Residues: CASTPRVDLYEQYF.

This chain uses TRBV3-1 with TRBJ1-2; 7 positions agree with TRBD1. The V gene's germline CDR1 is LGHDT and CDR2 YNNKEL (reference sequence). The CDR3 runs 14 residues. J was trimmed by 4 bases and V by 3 bases; bases with no gene match: 5. CDR3 sequence reads: CASSQLTGSYGYTF. The CDR3 region has the DNA TGTGCCAGCAGCCAGCTGACAGGGAGCTATGGCTACACCTTC.

This clonotype was observed many times. The chain recombines TRBV13 with TRBJ1-2; D call uncertain. CDR3 length: 14 amino acids. In germline, CDR1 is PRHDT, CDR2 FYEKMQ (reference sequence). V dropped 6 bases and J dropped 4 bases, with 15 bases sitting between them. CDR3 sequence: CASSPSPRAYGYTF. The DNA for the CDR3 is TGTGCCAGCAGTCCCTCTCCCCGCGCCTATGGCTACACCTTC.

This clonotype was detected ten times or more. The rearrangement links TRBV28 to TRBJ2-7, with 12 bases that match TRBD1. Germline lookup yields CDR1 MDHEN and CDR2 SYDVKM. This CDR3 comprises 16 residues. J was trimmed by 3 bases and V by 5 bases; bases with no gene match: 8. CDR3 nucleotide sequence: TGTGCCAGCAGTCCCCCGGGACAGGGGGCCTACTACGAGCAGTACTTC. Its protein product is CASSPPGQGAYYEQYF.

This clonotype was recorded a few times. The chain joins TRBV19 to TRBJ1-1, with 8 bases fitting TRBD1. CDR3 length: 12 amino acids. The germline V gene has CDR1 LNHDA and CDR2 SQIVND (reference sequence). V trimming: 8 bases; J trimming: 4 bases; junction bases outside the gene matches: 3. CDR3 DNA: TGTGCCAGTGAAACAGGGGGCACTGAAGCTTTCTTT. This encodes CASETGGTEAFF. Drawing the rest from reference TRBV19 and TRBJ1-1, the complete variable domain is DGGITQSPKYLFRKEGQNVTLSCEQNLNHDAMYWYRQDPGQGLRLIYYSQIVNDFQKGDIAEGYSVSREKKESFPLTVTSAQKNPTAFYLCASETGGTEAFFGQGTRLTVV.

Many counts were recorded for this clonotype. The chain is built from TRBV29-1 and TRBJ1-5; D remains unclear. Germline assignment: CDR1 SQVTM and CDR2 ANQGSEA. The V end lost 4 bases, the J end lost 2 bases, and 18 bases lay between the germline ends. This CDR3 is 16 amino acids long. The CDR3 region has the DNA TGCAGCGTTGTGGAGAGGCGTGGGTCGGGCAATCAGCCCCAGCATTTT. This gives the protein CSVVERRGSGNQPQHF.

This clonotype was seen ten or more times. V usage is TRBV10-3 and J usage is TRBJ2-2, with TRBD2 matching over 7 bases. Germline CDR1 ENHRY, CDR2 SYGVKD. The CDR3 runs to 15 residues. The V and J ends lost 10 bases and 9 bases, in that order; junction bases with no gene match: 17. The CDR3 DNA reads as TGTGCCACATCACCCTGGGAGGGCCGGAGCCGGGAGCTGTTTTTT. Protein product: CATSPWEGRSRELFF.

The table lists this clonotype with many counts. The chain links TRBV10-3 to TRBJ1-6, with TRBD1 matching 8 bases. The germline V gene encodes CDR1 ENHRY and CDR2 SYGVKD. The CDR3 is made up of 14 amino acids. V shed 7 bases and J 6 bases; nucleotides not matched to a gene: 5. Here the CDR3 DNA reads TGTGCCATCAAACCAGGGGGCTCTAATTCACCCCTCCACTTT. It translates to CAIKPGGSNSPLHF.

A remark on this clonotype: A much larger clone lies a single base off, so this may be a read error. The chain joins TRBV2 to TRBJ1-2; the D is unclear. The CDR3 has 10 amino acids. Germline V gene sequence: CDR1 SNHLY, CDR2 FYNNEI. With 11 bases removed from V and 8 bases from J, the gap between germline ends came to 12 bases. The chain's CDR3 is CAGTEDGYTF. As DNA, the CDR3 is TGTGCCGGCACCGAGGACGGCTACACCTTC.

V is TRBV20-1 and J is TRBJ1-3; D not resolved. The CDR3 spans 12 residues. Germline V gene sequence: CDR1 DFQATT, CDR2 SNEGSKA (reference sequence). Trimming pared 3 bases from V and 2 bases from J, leaving 5 bases between. CDR3 loop: CSARPAGNTIYF. CDR3 DNA sequence: TGCAGTGCTAGGCCAGCTGGAAACACCATATATTTT.

This chain uses TRBV19 with TRBJ2-7; no firm D call. Between the trimmed V and J ends, which lost 4 bases and 7 bases, there was a span of 14 bases. The CDR3 extends over 13 amino acids. Germline values: CDR1 LNHDA, CDR2 SQIVND (reference sequence). The CDR3 DNA follows: TGTGCCAGTAGTACATCGGGCCCGTGGGAGCAGTACTTC. Translated, it gives CASSTSGPWEQYF.